This T cell receptor beta chain was identified during a study of T-cell memory formation after mild COVID-19 (dated by TCRdb to the early 2020s). Study-wide context: TCR sequence clusters from the two donors were largely donor specific. T-cell clones expanding and contracting after mild COVID-19 in two donors were tracked by longitudinal TCRalpha and TCRbeta repertoire sequencing. Two young, previously healthy adult volunteers, one female and one male, were included in the cohort.

Only a few counts were recorded for this clonotype. The target of this receptor is not known. No base-level quality is on record; no much larger clone is a single base apart. V trim: 0 bases; J trim: 4 bases; unmatched bases: 4. Inclusive of the bounding cysteine and phenylalanine, the CDR3 is 15 residues long. Left in the record is the CDR3 DNA by itself, 45 bases read in frame from the first base. Reading the germline V gene gives CDR1 SNHLY and CDR2 FYNNEI. Ficoll-Paque density gradient centrifugation was used to isolate PBMCs. For sequencing, an Illumina NovaSeq 6000 was employed. cDNA libraries for TCRalpha and TCRbeta were prepared by 5'RACE using constant-segment primers, with sample barcodes and unique molecular identifiers added. RNA was extracted from every sample with Trizol reagent. Libraries were amplified in two PCR steps, with a second sample barcode and Illumina TruSeq adapters added in the second step. Sequencing of libraries was performed on an Illumina NovaSeq with 2 x 150 bp paired-end reads. The study's own analysis went as follows. The reads were demultiplexed and collapsed into UMI-guided consensus sequences using migec v1.2.7. With mixcr v2.1.11, UMI consensuses were aligned to TRA and TRB V and J templates and assembled into clonotypes. A clonotype was counted as expanded or contracted only if both edgeR and NoisET called the change significant, with noise models trained on biological replicates. edgeR calls used a false discovery rate-adjusted p below 0.01 and a log2 fold-change threshold of 1. PCA with hierarchical clustering of max-normalized trajectories of the 1000 most abundant clonotypes was used as exploratory dynamics analysis. Separately sequenced CD4+ and CD8+ repertoires were used to assign the CD4 or CD8 phenotype of responding clones. Starting from the raw public reads, TCRdb applied fastp trimming at Q25, assembled clones with MiXCR and retained in-frame beta chains. CDR3 protein sequences are deduplicated, and each keeps its most common genes and DNA. TCRdb, not the authors, supplied the V and J calls. The sample yields about 350,000 distinct CDR3 sequences; roughly an eighth were counted once. In total, the top ten clones hold 22% of the sample.

Summary of the overall study and its limitations: Contracting CD4+ clones were found mainly in CM and EM memory subsets, while CD8+ clones were enriched in EMRA. The second-wave clones that peaked on day 37 were not confirmed to be SARS-CoV-2 specific. Clones that contracted from day 15 to 85 showed balanced CD4/CD8 phenotypes, whereas a second wave of clones that expanded from day 15 to 37 leaned towards CD4+. The study covered only a couple of mild cases, and larger cohorts including severe cases with pre-infection samples were considered necessary. Some responding clones were found in pre-infection memory, which suggests that pre-existing cross-reactive memory T cells took part in the SARS-CoV-2 response.

The source material was PBMCs or a T cell subset sorted from them (not recorded which). This chain is built from TRBV2 and TRBJ2-7; 9 central nucleotides agree with TRBD2. The sequence derives from a man younger than 35 who had mild COVID-19 (a few samples of this study predate the infection). The sample titles of this study are shuffled in the database, so cell type and time point are left out; the donor was told from shared clones. The DNA sequence is TGTGCCAGCAGTGAAGCGTACAGCGGGGGGTACGAGCAGTACTTC. Translated, this is CASSEAYSGGYEQYF.